The TCR beta chain under discussion was sequenced for a study of blood T cell repertoires in COVID-19 (dated by TCRdb to 2019 to 2021). At the level of the whole study: The collaborator samples originated in the United States, Italy and Spain and spanned the acute and convalescent phases of COVID-19. The sample metadata nearly always contained a de-identified subject ID, COVID-19 status, age in years and sex. The repertoires were released in a freely available public database intended as a resource for research on the immune response to SARS-CoV-2. The prospective study material was composed of cDNA or gDNA derived from T cells, B-cell-depleted T cells, or PBMCs. Where available, HLA class I and class II types were obtained from metadata supplied by the sample provider rather than from assay-based typing. Subjects who had been exposed to COVID-19, were actively infected with it, or had recovered from it provided the deeply sampled blood TCRbeta repertoires that made up the dataset. Samples came from the ongoing ImmuneRACE study (first 160 participants) plus 1,254 subjects from 6 global collaborators. The investigation overall reported the following: The quantity of clinical and demographic metadata differed by source and by participant and was supplied without curation.

TCRbeta CDR3 regions were amplified from genomic DNA using the immunoSEQ Assay, a bias-controlled multiplex PCR. As for the authors' bioinformatics: Within the assay, amplification of reference gene primers was used to estimate how many nucleated cells each sample contained. Sequence reads were collapsed and filtered to measure the absolute abundance of every unique TCRbeta CDR3 rearrangement. For each sample, productive Simpson clonality was calculated by taking the square root of Simpson's diversity index across productive rearrangements. This immuneACCESS table, as held by TCRdb, lists in-frame sequences with V and J called but not all clones. Of the missing ones, under half trace to an unresolved V gene in checked studies; the others have no known cause. V and J calls and clone size are as listed in that table; D and trimming were resolved from the DNA. In all, the sample holds hundreds of thousands of clones, and 85% of those were seen once. The ten largest clones take up around 1.9% of the sample.

The germline V gene encodes CDR1 SGHAT and CDR2 FQDESV (reference sequence). Reading from cysteine to phenylalanine, the CDR3 counts 16 amino acids. Kept here is only the CDR3 DNA, which spans 48 bases and is read in frame from base 1. For this chain, trimming is 5 bases at the V end and 0 bases at the J end, and the number of junction bases without a gene match is 5. Enrolling through a virtual design, the prospective study's participants ranged in age from roughly 18 to 90 years and lived across roughly 23 United States geographic areas. Cohort assignment in the prospective study relied on participant-reported clinical history from a screening survey and a study questionnaire. Exposed participants had been in contact, within 2 weeks of entering the study, with a person who had a PCR-confirmed or clinician-diagnosed case of COVID-19. Each participant in the prospective study had whole blood, serum and a nasopharyngeal or oropharyngeal swab collected by mobile phlebotomists. Additional blood draws and questionnaires over an approximately two-month period could optionally be provided by prospective study participants. Before DNA extraction, blood samples from the prospective study were shipped at room temperature or frozen.

As for this clone: Its antigen has not been determined. Base quality data are lacking; no much larger clone is found one base away.

The sequence joins TRBV11-1 to TRBJ2-7, with 12 bases in between that match TRBD2. This TCR was sampled from a woman in her 30s who had been exposed to COVID-19. Specimen: PBMCs or T cells enriched from blood (not recorded which). Here is the DNA: TGTGCCAGCAGCCATTCACTAGCGGGGGGCTCCTACGAGCAGTACTTC. Its protein is CASSHSLAGGSYEQYF.